This T cell receptor beta chain was obtained from a study of cytomegalovirus exposure and HLA in healthy donors. Study at large: There were over 350 genotyped donors. Of these, roughly 80% fell in the genetic ancestry cluster associated with self-reported Caucasian donors. Overall study findings and caveats: TCR beta V- and J-gene trimming was later associated with a missense DCLRE1C variant. What was likely a sequencing artifact was a cluster of highly shared sequence variants.

PCR was performed using 60 Vbeta and 13 Jbeta primers. Clones were sequenced by immunoSEQ multiplex PCR, and TCRdb holds only the in-frame ones, with some missing. The table includes some 180,000 clones, 70% to 85% detected once. Worth noting for this clone: Its matching antigen is unknown.

Trimming removed 2 bases from V and 2 bases from J, with 6 bases in between. Germline V gene sequence: CDR1 SGHTA, CDR2 FQGTGA. The CDR3 is 14 residues long. This chain joins TRBV7-3 and TRBJ2-2, with D unclear. The TCR originated in a girl aged 2 to 10 in good health and CMV-seropositive. Sequenced: PBMCs. The CDR3 reads CASSLATNTGELFF. For the CDR3, the DNA is TGTGCCAGCAGCTTAGCGACAAACACCGGGGAGCTGTTTTTT.